These 17 T cell receptor beta chains came from one sample sequenced in a study of monozygotic twins with inflammatory bowel disease. From the 5' RACE reads, TCRdb lists one entry per CDR3 protein and no DNA. This listing includes 400,000 to 500,000 distinct CDR3 sequences. Material for sequencing was blood. These receptors were obtained from a human donor with ulcerative colitis or Crohn's disease, or a healthy co-twin of an affected twin (not recorded which).

The chain combines TRBV27 with TRBJ1-2; TCRdb names TRBD1, which stays unverified in the absence of DNA. The CDR3 is made up of 15 amino acids. CDR1 and CDR2 (germline): MNHEY, SMNVEV (reference sequence). The CDR3 sequence: CASSPRQGETYGYTF.

The chain carries TRBV5-1 and TRBJ2-2. Germline loops: CDR1 SGHRS, CDR2 YFSETQ. The CDR3 runs to 17 residues. This chain's CDR3 is CASSSPKDGENTGELFF.

The gene calls are TRBV18 and TRBJ2-7; the TCRdb call, TRBD1, lacks DNA for checking. Per germline, CDR1 KGHSH and CDR2 LQKENI. The CDR3 totals 13 residues. CDR3 amino acids: CASSPGRNYEQYF.

V gene TRBV27 combines with J gene TRBJ2-3; the TCRdb D gene call, TRBD1, has no DNA to confirm it. Looked up from germline, CDR1 is MNHEY and CDR2 is SMNVEV (reference sequence). The CDR3 is 20 amino acids. CDR3: CASSLQANIRDGTLTDTQYF.

The CDR3 reads CSARRLAGGTGELFF. The rearrangement joins TRBV20-1 to TRBJ2-2; TCRdb calls TRBD2, which cannot be checked without DNA. The CDR3 sequence is 15 residues long. CDR1 and CDR2 (germline): DFQATT, SNEGSKA (reference sequence).

This chain links TRBV20-1 with TRBJ1-4; no DNA is available, so the TRBD1 call from TCRdb remains unchecked. There are 13 residues in the CDR3. CDR1 is DFQATT, CDR2 SNEGSKA, per germline (reference sequence). The CDR3 sequence is CSASGGRGEKLFF.

V is TRBV7-2 and J is TRBJ2-5. The CDR3 length is 14 residues. In germline, CDR1 is SGHTA, CDR2 FQGNSA. This CDR3 reads CASSPSLVQETQYF.

The J gene is TRBJ1-5, the V gene TRBV7-9. The CDR3 sequence is 14 residues long. Germline V CDR1 and CDR2: SEHNR, FQNEAQ (reference sequence). This CDR3 is CASRQIYSNQPQHF. The full variable domain, its missing parts supplied by reference TRBV7-9 and TRBJ1-5, is DTGVSQNPRHKITKRGQNVTFRCDPISEHNRLYWYRQTLGQGPEFLTYFQNEAQLEKSRLLSDRFSAERPKGSFSTLEIQRTEQGDSAMYLCASRQIYSNQPQHFGDGTRLSIL.

The chain combines TRBV10-3 with TRBJ2-3; the D call from TCRdb, TRBD1, cannot be confirmed without DNA. Germline V gene data show CDR1 as ENHRY and CDR2 as SYGVKD. The CDR3 is 13 amino acids. The CDR3 sequence: CAISGRGTDTQYF.

This chain joins TRBV5-8 and TRBJ2-7; the TCRdb D gene call, TRBD1, has no DNA to confirm it. CDR3 length: 15 amino acids. Germline V CDR1 and CDR2: SGHTS, YDEGEE. The CDR3 here is CASSLGDRDSYEQYF.

The V and J genes are TRBV7-6 and TRBJ2-1; the D call from TCRdb, TRBD1, cannot be confirmed without DNA. The CDR3 is made up of 17 amino acids. Germline-derived CDR1 and CDR2 are SGHVS and FNYEAQ. This CDR3 reads CASSLTWGSGATNEQFF.

The CDR3 loop is CSASDGNYGYTF. The chain joins TRBV20-1 to TRBJ1-2. The length of the CDR3 is 12 residues. CDR1 is DFQATT and CDR2 is SNEGSKA in the germline V gene (reference sequence).

The chain joins TRBV19 to TRBJ1-5; TCRdb outputs TRBD1, but without DNA this stays unchecked. CDR1 LNHDA and CDR2 SQIVND come from the germline V gene (reference sequence). The CDR3 covers 15 residues. CDR3 in amino acids: CASSPFTGGNQPQHF.

This chain connects TRBV5-1 to TRBJ2-5; without DNA, the TCRdb call of TRBD2 cannot be checked. Germline V CDR1 and CDR2: SGHRS, YFSETQ. The length of the CDR3 is 15 residues. CDR3 protein: CASSLASGVQETQYF.

This chain joins TRBV6-2 or TRBV6-3 and TRBJ1-1; TCRdb picks TRBD1, but there is no DNA to check that call. The V gene's germline CDR1 is MNHEY and CDR2 SVGEGT. The CDR3 has 12 amino acids. The CDR3 region is CASRLTGDEAFF.

The chain has TRBV7-9 and TRBJ2-1; the D call of TRBD2 rests on TCRdb alone, since no DNA is present to check it. Germline V gives CDR1 SEHNR, CDR2 FQNEAQ (reference sequence). CDR3 size: 16 residues. The CDR3 protein is CASSLKTGLADNEQFF.

The V call is TRBV28, the J call TRBJ2-1; TCRdb proposes TRBD1, but this gene call is untestable without DNA. The length of the CDR3 is 16 residues. Per the germline V gene, CDR1 is MDHEN and CDR2 is SYDVKM. This CDR3 is CASSPGGSGFYNEQFF.